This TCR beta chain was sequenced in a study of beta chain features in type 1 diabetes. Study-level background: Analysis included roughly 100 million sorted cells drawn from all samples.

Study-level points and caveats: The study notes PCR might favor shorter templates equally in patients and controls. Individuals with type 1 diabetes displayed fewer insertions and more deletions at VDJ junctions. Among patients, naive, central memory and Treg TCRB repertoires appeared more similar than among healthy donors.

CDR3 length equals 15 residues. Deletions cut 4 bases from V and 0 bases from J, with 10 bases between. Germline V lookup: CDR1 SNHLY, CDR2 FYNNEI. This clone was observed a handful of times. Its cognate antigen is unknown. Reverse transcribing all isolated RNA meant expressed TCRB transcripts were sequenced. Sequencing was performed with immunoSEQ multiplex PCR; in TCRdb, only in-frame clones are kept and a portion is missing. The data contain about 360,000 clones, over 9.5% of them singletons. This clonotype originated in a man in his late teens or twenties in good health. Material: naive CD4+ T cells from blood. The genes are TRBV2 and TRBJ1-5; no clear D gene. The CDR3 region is CASSAPGNSNQPQHF. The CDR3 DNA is TGTGCCAGCAGTGCCCCGGGGAATAGCAATCAGCCCCAGCATTTT.